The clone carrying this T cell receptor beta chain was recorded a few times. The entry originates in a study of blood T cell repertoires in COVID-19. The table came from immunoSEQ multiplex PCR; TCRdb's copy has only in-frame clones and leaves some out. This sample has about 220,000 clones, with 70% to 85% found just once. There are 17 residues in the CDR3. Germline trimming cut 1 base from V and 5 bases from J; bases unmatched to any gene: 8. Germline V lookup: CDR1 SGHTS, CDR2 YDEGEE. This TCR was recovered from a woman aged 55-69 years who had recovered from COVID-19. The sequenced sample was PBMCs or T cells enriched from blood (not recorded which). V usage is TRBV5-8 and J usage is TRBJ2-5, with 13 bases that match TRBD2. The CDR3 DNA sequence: TGTGCCAGCAGCTTGTATCCGGGACTAGCGGGGCGGGAGACCCAGTACTTC. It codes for CASSLYPGLAGRETQYF.